Listed below are T cell receptor beta chains from one sample, sequenced in a study of control samples from healthy donors and cancer patients. Profiling relied on immunoSEQ multiplex PCR, and the TCRdb table lists in-frame clones only, not all of them. This table has about 140,000 clones, roughly 89% appearing once. Material for sequencing was blood. The receptors stem from a man between 18 and 29 years old in good health. Each CDR3 is given with its conserved first and last residue. The order of the fields is J gene, CDR3 length, clone size, D gene, V gene, CDR3 protein, CDR3 DNA. D genes are given only for firm matches. Size is omitted from some rows. Given values are once, few, many or a class for expanded clones.

TRBJ2-7	13	once	-	TRBV6-2/TRBV6-3	CASSYPRRHEQYF	TGTGCCAGCAGTTATCCCCGTAGGCACGAGCAGTACTTC
TRBJ1-4	14	-	TRBD1	TRBV19	CASSIRGDGEKLFF	TGTGCCAGTAGTATCAGGGGGGATGGTGAAAAACTGTTTTTT
TRBJ2-7	14	-	TRBD2	TRBV7-2	CASKVGEGSHEQYF	TGTGCCAGCAAGGTAGGGGAGGGGAGCCACGAGCAGTACTTC
TRBJ2-3	17	-	TRBD2	TRBV7-9	CASSLLVAGASTDTQYF	TGTGCCAGCAGCTTATTGGTAGCGGGGGCTAGCACAGATACGCAGTATTTT
TRBJ1-2	15	once	-	TRBV5-4	CASSLTREIGDGYTF	TGTGCCAGCAGCTTGACTCGGGAGATTGGTGACGGCTACACCTTC
TRBJ1-4	13	-	-	TRBV11-2	CASSLSRDEKLFF	TGTGCCAGCAGCTTAAGCCGAGATGAAAAGCTGTTTTTT
TRBJ1-1	14	-	-	TRBV19	CASSTGTLNTEAFF	TGTGCCAGTAGTACCGGGACACTGAACACTGAAGCTTTCTTT
TRBJ1-1	13	-	-	TRBV10-3	CAIKGQGPVEAFF	TGTGCCATCAAGGGGCAGGGACCGGTTGAAGCTTTCTTT
TRBJ1-5	15	-	-	TRBV9	CASSAGRVGNQPQHF	TGTGCCAGCAGCGCTGGACGGGTAGGCAATCAGCCCCAGCATTTT
TRBJ1-2	11	-	-	TRBV30	CAFHSRGGYTF	TGTGCCTTCCATAGTCGAGGTGGCTACACCTTC
TRBJ1-5	14	-	TRBD1	TRBV9	CASSRGQLNQPQHF	TGTGCCAGCAGCCGGGGACAGCTCAATCAGCCCCAGCATTTT
TRBJ1-4	17	-	-	TRBV18	CASSPPRQPSTNEKLFF	TGTGCCAGCTCACCACCCCGGCAGCCCTCAACTAATGAAAAACTGTTTTTT
TRBJ2-5	15	-	TRBD2	TRBV18	CASSPPAGDQETQYF	TGTGCCAGCTCACCACCAGCGGGGGACCAAGAGACCCAGTACTTC
TRBJ2-7	15	-	TRBD1	TRBV3-1/TRBV3-2	CASSQDGTGVSEQYF	TGTGCCAGCAGCCAAGATGGGACAGGGGTCTCCGAGCAGTACTTC
TRBJ2-1	14	-	TRBD2	TRBV6-4	CASSERGDNNEQFF	TGTGCCAGCAGTGAGCGGGGGGACAACAATGAGCAGTTCTTC
TRBJ2-6	17	once	-	TRBV4-3	CASSQEVGGEGANVLTF	TGCGCCAGCAGCCAAGAGGTGGGGGGAGAAGGGGCCAACGTCCTGACTTTC
TRBJ1-1	11	-	-	TRBV3-1/TRBV3-2	CASSFNTEAFF	TGTGCCAGCAGCTTCAACACTGAAGCTTTCTTT
TRBJ1-2	14	-	-	TRBV5-6	CASSRLDVDYGYTF	TGTGCCAGCAGCCGACTGGACGTAGACTATGGCTACACCTTC
TRBJ2-7	14	-	-	TRBV7-8	CASSRTTGTYEQYF	TGTGCCAGCAGCCGGACGACCGGAACCTACGAGCAGTACTTC
TRBJ2-2	15	-	-	TRBV6-2/TRBV6-3	CASSYSAANTGELFF	TGTGCCAGCAGTTACTCGGCAGCGAACACCGGGGAGCTGTTTTTT
TRBJ1-1	14	-	-	TRBV3-1/TRBV3-2	CASSPGRLNTEAFF	TGTGCCAGCAGCCCGGGACGGTTGAACACTGAAGCTTTCTTT
TRBJ1-6	15	-	TRBD1	TRBV5-1	CASSLGGQVTSPLHF	TGCGCCAGCAGCTTGGGGGGACAGGTCACTTCACCCCTCCACTTT
TRBJ2-5	16	once	TRBD2	TRBV5-1	CASSFEGSGGAETQYF	TGCGCCAGCAGCTTTGAAGGTAGCGGGGGGGCGGAGACCCAGTACTTC
TRBJ2-3	12	-	-	TRBV10-3	CAIRTTADTQYF	TGTGCCATCAGAACGACAGCGGATACGCAGTATTTT
TRBJ1-1	16	-	TRBD1	TRBV19	CASSPTMGTANTEAFF	TGTGCCAGTAGTCCTACCATGGGGACAGCGAACACTGAAGCTTTCTTT
TRBJ2-1	16	once	TRBD2	TRBV4-3	CASSQSGLAGYNEQFF	TGCGCCAGCAGCCAGTCGGGACTAGCGGGTTACAATGAGCAGTTCTTC
TRBJ1-2	13	-	-	TRBV10-3	CAISVGGADGYTF	TGTGCCATCAGTGTGGGGGGCGCAGACGGCTACACCTTC
TRBJ2-5	13	-	-	TRBV6-4	CASSPLGGETQYF	TGTGCCAGCAGTCCCTTAGGGGGAGAGACCCAGTACTTC
TRBJ1-6	15	-	TRBD1	TRBV7-6	CASSQTGSKNSPLHF	TGTGCCAGCAGCCAGACAGGGTCTAAAAATTCACCCCTCCACTTT
TRBJ2-3	18	-	TRBD2	TRBV7-2	CASSLGPGTSVSTDTQYF	TGTGCCAGCAGCTTAGGCCCCGGGACTAGCGTCTCCACAGATACGCAGTATTTT
TRBJ2-5	15	-	TRBD2	TRBV11-2	CASSPTSGGFETQYF	TGTGCCAGCAGCCCAACGTCGGGGGGATTTGAGACCCAGTACTTC
TRBJ1-6	16	-	-	TRBV10-3	CAISESYGFGISPLHF	TGTGCCATCAGTGAGTCATACGGATTCGGGATTTCACCCCTCCACTTT
TRBJ2-1	19	-	TRBD2	TRBV15	CATSQYPSFSGGLYNEQFF	TGTGCCACCAGCCAATACCCCTCATTTAGCGGGGGCCTTTACAATGAGCAGTTCTTC
TRBJ2-7	15	-	-	TRBV6-6	CASSSLTGRYYEQYF	TGTGCCAGCAGTTCCCTTACAGGGAGATACTACGAGCAGTACTTC
TRBJ1-1	17	-	-	TRBV3-1/TRBV3-2	CASSQGGDTPMNTEAFF	TGTGCCAGCAGCCAAGGGGGAGACACCCCCATGAACACTGAAGCTTTCTTT
TRBJ1-1	16	-	-	TRBV6-6	CASSYSSGSGNTEAFF	TGTGCCAGCAGTTATTCGTCCGGGTCGGGGAACACTGAAGCTTTCTTT
TRBJ1-2	13	-	-	TRBV27	CASSFTGGDGYTF	TGTGCCAGCAGTTTCACCGGGGGTGATGGCTACACCTTC
TRBJ1-1	11	-	-	TRBV11-2	CASSPRTEAFF	TGTGCCAGCAGCCCACGGACTGAAGCTTTCTTT
TRBJ1-3	14	once	-	TRBV19	CASSISSSGNTIYF	TGTGCCAGTAGTATCTCGAGCTCTGGAAACACCATATATTTT
TRBJ1-1	19	few	-	TRBV27	CASSLSPSVSGVWDTEAFF	TGTGCCAGCAGTTTATCGCCTTCGGTGAGCGGGGTTTGGGACACTGAAGCTTTCTTT
TRBJ2-7	17	-	-	TRBV6-1	CASSDYLRGLMSYEQYF	TGTGCCAGCAGTGACTATCTGCGGGGGCTTATGTCCTACGAGCAGTACTTC
TRBJ1-2	15	-	TRBD1	TRBV2	CASRSGGADLYGYTF	TGTGCCAGCCGATCAGGGGGCGCTGATCTCTATGGCTACACCTTC